This T cell receptor beta chain was identified during a study of breast tumors, draining lymph nodes, adjacent tissues. Breast cancer patients provided tissue from their axillary draining lymph nodes. Points from the study as a whole: Compared with basal-like, luminal-like tumors shared significantly more repertoire with nontumor tissue. The lymph node origin of tumor T cells was framed as consistent with a hypothesis, not demonstrated.

Each CDR3 protein is one row after TCRdb ran MiXCR on the multiplex PCR reads. Of 200,000 to 250,000 distinct CDR3 sequences in the sample, under 40% were seen once. There are 15 residues in the CDR3. Unmatched junction bases numbered 4, after V lost 6 bases and J lost 0 bases. CDR1 and CDR2 (germline): SNHLY, FYNNEI. As to this clonotype: What it binds is unknown.

This chain links TRBV2 with TRBJ2-1, with 8 bases fitting TRBD1. The sequenced sample was axillary lymph node tissue. The receptor was isolated from a female donor with breast cancer. Some clones in this sample may be carry-over from other donors' samples. DNA for the CDR3: TGTGCCAGCAGCGGACAGGGAAGCTCCTACAATGAGCAGTTCTTC. It specifies CASSGQGSSYNEQFF.